Each of the 4 T cell receptor beta chains below was sequenced from the same sample in a study of T cell repertoires in cytomegalovirus infection. TCRdb passed the reads through MiXCR, listing each CDR3 protein once. The sample consists of 700,000 to 950,000 distinct CDR3 sequences, roughly 33% of them appearing once. No cognate antigen is known for these TCRs. This specimen consisted of cultured CD8+ T cells from PBMCs, obtained from culture after CMV antigen stimulation. These receptor sequences come from a human donor in good health (CMV status not recorded). Some clones in this sample may be carry-over from other donors' samples.

The V and J genes are TRBV2 and TRBJ1-1; D is ambiguous. The CDR3 extends over 10 amino acids. Looked up from germline, CDR1 is SNHLY and CDR2 is FYNNEI. V was trimmed by 7 bases and J by 9 bases, leaving 9 bases between them. CDR3: CASIVKKAFF. CDR3 bases: TGTGCCAGCATCGTCAAAAAAGCTTTCTTT.

Written as DNA, the CDR3 is TGTGCCACCGGACCCCTAAGAACAGATACGCAGTATTTT. It specifies CATGPLRTDTQYF. V and J are TRBV24-1 and TRBJ2-3; D gene ambiguous. Trimming took 9 bases from V and 3 from J, leaving 12 bases between them. The germline V gene encodes CDR1 KGHDR and CDR2 SFDVKD. The CDR3 is 13 residues long.

This clonotype was counted between two and nine times. The V and J genes are TRBV27 and TRBJ2-1; D is undetermined. Germline values: CDR1 MNHEY, CDR2 SMNVEV (reference sequence). This CDR3 has 14 residues. Deletions cut 5 bases from V and 6 bases from J, with 14 bases between. DNA for the CDR3: TGTGCCAGCAGTCTAGGGTCCGCTGGCAATGAGCAGTTCTTC. This gives the protein CASSLGSAGNEQFF.

This clonotype was detected only a few times. The V gene is TRBV27, the J gene TRBJ1-5; D ambiguous. The length of the CDR3 is 16 residues. Germline V CDR1 and CDR2: MNHEY, SMNVEV (reference sequence). V was trimmed by 6 bases and J by 0 bases, leaving 15 bases between them. CDR3 in amino acids: CASSLRWGYSNQPQHF. CDR3 nucleotide sequence: TGTGCCAGCAGCCTCAGGTGGGGATATAGCAATCAGCCCCAGCATTTT.